Shown below are 20 T cell receptor beta chains from a single sample sequenced in a study of blood T cell repertoires in COVID-19. Clones were read by immunoSEQ multiplex PCR, and TCRdb kept only the in-frame ones, dropping some. The sample gives some 500,000 clones, roughly 90% of which show up once; approximately 2% is in the top ten. The source material was PBMCs or T cells enriched from blood (not recorded which). Every receptor here comes from a woman aged 40-49 years who had recovered from COVID-19.

This chain connects TRBV29-1 to TRBJ2-7; TRBD1 aligns across 7 bases. With V trimmed by 6 bases and J by 5 bases, 10 bases remained unmatched. Looked up from germline, CDR1 is SQVTM and CDR2 is ANQGSEA. The length of the CDR3 is 13 residues. This CDR3 is CSVGTAAVHEQYF. For the CDR3, the DNA is TGCAGCGTAGGGACAGCGGCGGTCCACGAGCAGTACTTC.

The chain couples TRBV7-2 to TRBJ2-5; TRBD2 matches 8 bases. The J segment lost 1 base and the V segment lost 5 bases, leaving 9 bases of the junction unmatched. This CDR3 spans 16 amino acids. Germline CDR1 is SGHTA and CDR2 is FQGNSA. CDR3 protein: CASSQRAGDLQETQYF. The CDR3 coding sequence is TGTGCCAGCAGCCAAAGAGCGGGAGACCTCCAAGAGACCCAGTACTTC.

The chain has TRBV10-3 and TRBJ2-3; TRBD2 matches 11 bases. The germline V gene has CDR1 ENHRY and CDR2 SYGVKD. CDR3 length equals 18 residues. Trimming removed 2 bases from V and 1 base from J; junction bases left unmatched: 8. CDR3 bases: TGTGCCATCAGTGAGCCAACTGTACTAGCGGGAGGCACAGATACGCAGTATTTT. Protein product: CAISEPTVLAGGTDTQYF.

There are a few counts of this clone. The V call is TRBV19, the J call TRBJ2-7, with 13 bases identical to TRBD2. The CDR3 loop spans 16 amino acids. The V gene end was trimmed by 10 bases and the J gene end by 3 bases; junction bases not matched to a gene: 12. CDR1 is LNHDA, CDR2 SQIVND, per germline (reference sequence). CDR3 DNA sequence: TGTGCCACTGGGGATCCGGGACTAGCGGGGTACTACGAGCAGTACTTC. Its translation is CATGDPGLAGYYEQYF.

A few counts support this clone. This chain uses TRBV12-3 or TRBV12-4 with TRBJ1-1; D uncertain. V lost 2 bases and J 1 base, leaving 5 bases between the germline ends. The CDR3 is 13 residues long. Here the CDR3 DNA reads TGTGCCAGCAGTTTATGGCAGAACACTGAAGCTTTCTTT. This codes for CASSLWQNTEAFF.

This clone was detected once. This sequence joins TRBV29-1 and TRBJ2-7; possibly TRBD2 for D (6 bases). Germline CDR1 is SQVTM and CDR2 is ANQGSEA. V was cut by 7 bases and J by 1 base, with 23 bases left in between. This CDR3 is 16 amino acids long. The CDR3 nucleotides read TGCAGCGGGGCTAATGGCGAGAGCGGGCCTTCCTACGAGCAGTACTTC. Translation gives CSGANGESGPSYEQYF.

This rearrangement joins TRBV4-3 to TRBJ1-1; 10 nucleotides match TRBD1. Germline values: CDR1 LGHNA, CDR2 YSLEER. The CDR3 loop spans 15 amino acids. V gave up 4 bases and J gave up 5 bases; unmatched junction bases: 7. The CDR3 bases are TGCGCCAGCAGCCTAGCGACAGGGGGCGGTACTGAAGCTTTCTTT. It translates to CASSLATGGGTEAFF.

The rearrangement joins TRBV11-2 to TRBJ2-1; no firm D call. The V gene lost 4 bases and the J gene lost 6 bases, with 10 bases spanning the gap. The germline V gene encodes CDR1 SGHAT and CDR2 FQNNGV. This CDR3 contains 13 residues. CDR3 region: CASSSSPGNEQFF. DNA of the CDR3: TGTGCCAGCAGCTCATCCCCCGGCAATGAGCAGTTCTTC.

V is TRBV5-1 and J is TRBJ1-2; possibly TRBD1 for D (5 bases). CDR3 length: 13 residues. V gave up 4 bases and J gave up 5 bases, with 12 bases separating them. Germline CDR1 SGHRS, CDR2 YFSETQ. CDR3 sequence: CASSPQTDYGYTF. The CDR3 DNA is TGCGCCAGCAGCCCACAGACAGATTATGGCTACACCTTC.

The V and J genes are TRBV7-9 and TRBJ2-1; the D gene is possibly TRBD2 (6 bases). V dropped 4 bases and J dropped 7 bases, with 14 bases sitting between them. This CDR3 has 14 amino acids. Germline V CDR1 and CDR2: SEHNR, FQNEAQ (reference sequence). CDR3 coding DNA: TGTGCCAGCAGCTACCACCTCGGGGGTAATGAGCAGTTCTTC. This gives the protein CASSYHLGGNEQFF.

The gene calls are TRBV5-1 and TRBJ1-2, with 9 bases lining up with TRBD1. J gave up 5 bases and V 6 bases, and 8 bases lay outside the gene matches. The V gene's germline CDR1 is SGHRS and CDR2 YFSETQ. The CDR3 runs to 14 residues. CDR3 DNA sequence: TGCGCCAGCACCCCTGGGACAGGGTATTATGGCTACACCTTC. As protein: CASTPGTGYYGYTF.

V is TRBV7-9 and J is TRBJ1-2; TRBD1 agrees at 7 bases. Germline CDR1 and CDR2: SEHNR and FQNEAQ (reference sequence). This CDR3 has 15 amino acids. V shed 2 bases and J 3 bases; nucleotides not matched to a gene: 6. CDR3 DNA: TGTGCCAGCAGCTTAAGACAGGGCCGAGACTATGGCTACACCTTC. Protein sequence: CASSLRQGRDYGYTF.

The rearrangement links TRBV5-4 to TRBJ2-1; TRBD2 matches at 9 bases. The CDR3 totals 15 residues. Germline values: CDR1 SGHNT, CDR2 YYREEE (reference sequence). The junction had 3 bases not matched to a gene; V was cut back by 0 bases and J by 5 bases. In nucleotides, the CDR3 is TGTGCCAGCAGCTTGGGGACTAGCGCTGACAATGAGCAGTTCTTC. Amino acid sequence: CASSLGTSADNEQFF.

This chain connects TRBV27 to TRBJ2-1; 9 nucleotides align to TRBD1. The CDR3 contains 15 residues. Trimming cost V 5 bases and J 4 bases; bases outside gene matches: 6. From germline, CDR1 is MNHEY and CDR2 SMNVEV (reference sequence). CDR3 DNA: TGTGCCAGCAGTCAGGGGGGACAGGGTTACAATGAGCAGTTCTTC. Protein sequence: CASSQGGQGYNEQFF.

A word on this clone: Within the sample, other DNA sequences also encode this same CDR3. The chain combines TRBV7-9 with TRBJ1-2; the D is unclear. The V end lost 0 bases, the J end lost 2 bases, and 10 bases lay between the germline ends. The CDR3 is 15 amino acids. CDR1 and CDR2 from the germline V gene are SEHNR and FQNEAQ (reference sequence). The DNA for the CDR3 is TGTGCCAGCAGCTTAGCGGAAGGCGGAAACTATGGCTACACCTTC. It specifies CASSLAEGGNYGYTF.

In DNA, the CDR3 is TGCGCCAGCAGCTTGTCGGGATTTAGCGGGAGTGGGGAGACCCAGTACTTC. Translated, it gives CASSLSGFSGSGETQYF. The chain joins TRBV5-1 to TRBJ2-5, with 9 bases identical to TRBD2. Trimming took 1 base from V and 5 from J; bases not matched to a gene: 12. The CDR3 totals 17 residues. Germline V gene lookup returns CDR1 SGHRS and CDR2 YFSETQ.

The rearrangement links TRBV6-2 or TRBV6-3 to TRBJ1-3; D not resolved. V was shortened by 5 bases and J by 2 bases, with 10 bases between the two germline ends. The CDR3 totals 14 residues. The germline CDR1 and CDR2 sequences are MNHEY and SVGEGT. CDR3 DNA sequence: TGTGCCAGCAGTCGTTCGGGGACTGGAAACACCATATATTTT. Translated: CASSRSGTGNTIYF.

V usage is TRBV19 and J usage is TRBJ1-5; D is uncertain. Between the trimmed V and J ends, which lost 7 bases and 0 bases, there was a span of 7 bases. Per the germline V gene, CDR1 is LNHDA and CDR2 is SQIVND (reference sequence). CDR3 length equals 13 residues. The CDR3 DNA follows: TGTGCCAGTACACAGTATAGCAATCAGCCCCAGCATTTT. It specifies CASTQYSNQPQHF.

V is TRBV24-1 and J is TRBJ2-1; a possible D gene is TRBD2 (7 bases). CDR1 is KGHDR, CDR2 SFDVKD, per germline. The CDR3 runs 16 residues. Trimming left V 3 bases short and J 0 bases short, with 11 bases between. This chain's CDR3 is CATSDGGAFSYNEQFF. The CDR3 DNA sequence: TGTGCCACCAGTGATGGGGGGGCCTTCTCCTACAATGAGCAGTTCTTC.

V and J are TRBV5-6 and TRBJ2-1; TRBD2 agrees at 11 bases. J lost 0 bases, V lost 5 bases, and 10 bases had no gene match. This CDR3 region has 18 residues. Germline V gene sequence: CDR1 SGHDT, CDR2 YYEEEE. The DNA for the CDR3 is TGTGCCAGCAGAACGACTAGCGGGACCAAAAGCTCCTACAATGAGCAGTTCTTC. Residues: CASRTTSGTKSSYNEQFF.